A selection of T cell receptor beta chains follows, all from one sample in a study of shared clonotypes between healthy human individuals. Assay: immunoSEQ multiplex PCR; the TCRdb copy retains only in-frame clones and omits some. The sample has fewer than 200,000 clones; roughly 91% are singletons. Sequencing was done on a sample of naive CD4+ T cells sorted from blood. These receptors all come from a young woman in good health. Each CDR3 is given with its conserved first and last residue. The D gene is left open where the match is weak. Not every row has a clone size; where given, it reads once, few, many or a size class.

>TRBV28|-|TRBD1|TRBJ1-4
TGTGCCAGCAGTTCGATCAAATCGGCAGGGGGATCTGAAAAACTGTTTTTT
CASSSIKSAGGSEKLFF
>TRBV27|-|-|TRBJ2-1
TGTGCCAGCAGTTTAGAGGGCTATGAGCAGTTCTTC
CASSLEGYEQFF
>TRBV28|-|TRBD1|TRBJ1-5
TGTGCCAGCAGTTTAAATACTTGGCAGGGGGGGCAGCCCCAGCATTTT
CASSLNTWQGGQPQHF
>TRBV13|-|-|TRBJ1-2
TGTGCCAGCAGCTTATCAAGGCCGAGACGGTATACTAACTATGGCTACACCTTC
CASSLSRPRRYTNYGYTF
>TRBV5-5|-|-|TRBJ2-1
TGTGCCAGCACCAAGGGGGGAAACCGAAATGAGCAGTTCTTC
CASTKGGNRNEQFF
>TRBV28|-|-|TRBJ1-5
TGTGCCAGCAGGTATGGGACCCCTAGCAATCAGCCCCAGCATTTT
CASRYGTPSNQPQHF
>TRBV25-1|-|-|TRBJ1-4
TGTGCCAGCAGTGACCGGGCCTACAATGAAAAACTGTTTTTT
CASSDRAYNEKLFF
>TRBV6-5|-|TRBD2|TRBJ2-7
TGTGCCAGCTCAGGACTAGCGGGGTCCTACGAGCAGTACTTC
CASSGLAGSYEQYF
>TRBV6-1|few|-|TRBJ1-2
TGTGCCAGCAGTGACAACTATGGCTACACCTTC
CASSDNYGYTF
>TRBV19|-|-|TRBJ2-2
TGTGCCAGTAGCGCAGGAGTCACGAACACCGGGGAGCTGTTTTTT
CASSAGVTNTGELFF
>TRBV6-1|-|TRBD2|TRBJ2-7
TGTGCCAGCAGATTTACTAGCGGGGCCTACGAGCAGTACTTC
CASRFTSGAYEQYF
>TRBV5-1|-|-|TRBJ2-4
TGCGCCAGCAGGGTGGAGAGTACCAAAAACATTCAGTACTTC
CASRVESTKNIQYF
>TRBV28|once|TRBD1|TRBJ1-2
TGTGCCAGCGGTCCCGGGACAGGGGCCTATGGCTACACCTTC
CASGPGTGAYGYTF
>TRBV5-4|-|TRBD2|TRBJ2-5
TGTGCCAGCAGCCCGGGAGGGACTATGGGGGTAGAGCAGTACTTC
CASSPGGTMGVEQYF
>TRBV5-4|-|TRBD1|TRBJ2-6
TGTGCCAGCAGCTTGATGGGACAGGGGGGTTGGGAGGCCAACGTCCTGACTTTC
CASSLMGQGGWEANVLTF
>TRBV7-9|-|-|TRBJ2-7
TGTGCCAGCAGCTCTAAGGGGGGGAGCTCCTACGAGCAGTACTTC
CASSSKGGSSYEQYF
>TRBV15|-|TRBD1|TRBJ2-5
TGTGCCACCAGCAGGGCACAGGGGAGAGGGGAGACCCAGTACTTC
CATSRAQGRGETQYF
>TRBV4-1|once|-|TRBJ1-1
TGCGCCAGCAGCCACCTTGTCGGGACGGCGAACACTGAAGCTTTCTTT
CASSHLVGTANTEAFF
>TRBV30|-|-|TRBJ1-6
TGTGCCTGGAGTTCCTCGAGGCGGGGGGGAGCCAATTCACCCCTCCACTTT
CAWSSSRRGGANSPLHF
>TRBV6-5|-|-|TRBJ1-1
TGTGCCAGCAGTTACTCGATTGAGACTGAAGCTTTCTTT
CASSYSIETEAFF
>TRBV19|few|-|TRBJ2-7
TGTGCCAGTGGCTCCTACGAGCAGTACTTC
CASGSYEQYF
>TRBV19|few|-|TRBJ2-7
TGTGCCAGTAGTGAAACCGGGGGAGAGCAGTACTTC
CASSETGGEQYF
>TRBV10-2|-|TRBD1|TRBJ2-2
TGCGCCAGCGGGGGACAGACGAACACCGGGGAGCTGTTTTTT
CASGGQTNTGELFF
>TRBV7-3|-|-|TRBJ2-3
TGTGCCAGCAGCCAGACGGGAGTAACGGATACGCAGTATTTT
CASSQTGVTDTQYF
>TRBV27|-|TRBD2|TRBJ2-7
TGTGCCAGCAGTAGACCGACTAGCGGGGGGTACGAGCAGTACTTC
CASSRPTSGGYEQYF
>TRBV27|-|-|TRBJ2-7
TGTGCCAGCAGTGGTTTGGGTCCCCCCTACGAGCAGTACTTC
CASSGLGPPYEQYF
>TRBV11-3|-|-|TRBJ1-1
TGTGCCAGCAGCTCAGGGACACCCAACACTGAAGCTTTCTTT
CASSSGTPNTEAFF
>TRBV5-6|-|TRBD2|TRBJ2-1
TGTGCCAGCAGACGAATCGTCGAGCGGGAGGGTAATGAGCAGTTCTTC
CASRRIVEREGNEQFF
>TRBV18|-|-|TRBJ1-3
TGTGCCAGCTCACCTACCGAGGGGTTTTCCTCTGGAAACACCATATATTTT
CASSPTEGFSSGNTIYF